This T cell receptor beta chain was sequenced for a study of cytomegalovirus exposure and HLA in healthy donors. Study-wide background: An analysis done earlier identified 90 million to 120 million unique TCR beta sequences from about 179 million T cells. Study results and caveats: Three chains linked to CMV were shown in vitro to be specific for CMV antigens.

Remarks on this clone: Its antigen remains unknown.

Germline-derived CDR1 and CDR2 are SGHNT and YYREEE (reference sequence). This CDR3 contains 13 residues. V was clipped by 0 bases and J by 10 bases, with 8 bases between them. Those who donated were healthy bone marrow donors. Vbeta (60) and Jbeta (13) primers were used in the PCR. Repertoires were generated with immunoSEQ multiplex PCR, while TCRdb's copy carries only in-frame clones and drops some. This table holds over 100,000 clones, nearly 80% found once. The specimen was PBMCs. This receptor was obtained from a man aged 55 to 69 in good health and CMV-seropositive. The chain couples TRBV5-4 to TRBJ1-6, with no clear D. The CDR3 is CASSLGGGSPLHF. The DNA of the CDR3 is TGTGCCAGCAGCTTGGGGGGAGGGTCACCCCTCCACTTT.